The T cell receptor (beta chain) described here comes from a study of blood T cell repertoires in COVID-19. Study-level information: The United States, Italy and Spain provided the acute and convalescent COVID-19 samples. Sample material is recorded as cDNA or gDNA derived from T cells, B-cell-depleted T cells, or PBMCs.

Source study methods: Nucleated cell number was recorded as an estimate derived from reference gene primer amplification. Method: immunoSEQ multiplex PCR; TCRdb's copy keeps in-frame clones and lacks some. That table gives V, J and clone size, and the DNA gave D and trimming. The data contain 90,000 to 120,000 clones, around four fifths of them singletons. V gave up 6 bases and J gave up 6 bases; unmatched junction bases: 6. Germline assignment: CDR1 MNHNY and CDR2 SVGAGI (reference sequence). CDR3 length equals 15 residues. Sequencing input: peripheral blood. This receptor was identified in a man between 70 and 80 years old with acute or convalescent COVID-19. The V gene is TRBV6-6, the J gene TRBJ1-6, with 9 bases fitting TRBD1. The CDR3 here is CASSRTGGFNSPLHF. CDR3 coding DNA: TGTGCCAGCAGCCGTACAGGGGGCTTTAATTCACCCCTCCACTTT.